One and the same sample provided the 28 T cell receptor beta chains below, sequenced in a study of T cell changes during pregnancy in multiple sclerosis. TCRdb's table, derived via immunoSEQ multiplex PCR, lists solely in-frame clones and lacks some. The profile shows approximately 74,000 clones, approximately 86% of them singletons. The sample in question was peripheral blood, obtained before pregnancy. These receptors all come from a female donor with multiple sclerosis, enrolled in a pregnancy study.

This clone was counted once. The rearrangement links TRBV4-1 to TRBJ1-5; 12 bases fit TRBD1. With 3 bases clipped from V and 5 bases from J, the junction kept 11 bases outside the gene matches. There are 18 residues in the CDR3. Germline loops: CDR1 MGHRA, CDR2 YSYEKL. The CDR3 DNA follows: TGCGCCAGCAGCCAGGGGGGACAGGGGGCTGGGGATGATCAGCCCCAGCATTTT. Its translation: CASSQGGQGAGDDQPQHF.

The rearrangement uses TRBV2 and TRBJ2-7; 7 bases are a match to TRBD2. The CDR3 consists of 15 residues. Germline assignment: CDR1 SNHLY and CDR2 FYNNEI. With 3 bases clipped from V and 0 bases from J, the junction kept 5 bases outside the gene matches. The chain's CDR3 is CASSEMGGSSYEQYF. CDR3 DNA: TGTGCCAGCAGTGAGATGGGGGGGAGCTCCTACGAGCAGTACTTC.

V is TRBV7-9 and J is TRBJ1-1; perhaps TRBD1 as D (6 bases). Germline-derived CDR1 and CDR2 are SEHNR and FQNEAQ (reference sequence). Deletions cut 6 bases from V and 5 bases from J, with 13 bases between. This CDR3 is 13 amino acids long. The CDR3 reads CASRDRQRTEAFF. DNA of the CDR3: TGTGCCAGCAGGGACAGACAGCGAACTGAAGCTTTCTTT.

For the CDR3, the DNA is TGTGCCAGCTCAGCCGAAGCTAGCGGGACCAGGAGCTCCTACGAGCAGTACTTC. Amino acid sequence: CASSAEASGTRSSYEQYF. The chain recombines TRBV18 with TRBJ2-7; 9 positions match TRBD2. CDR3 length: 18 amino acids. Germline V CDR1 and CDR2: KGHSH, LQKENI. V gave up 5 bases and J gave up 0 bases; unmatched junction bases: 14.

The CDR3 here is CASSLGLADEQYF. The CDR3 bases are TGTGCCAGCAGCCTCGGACTAGCGGACGAGCAGTACTTC. The rearrangement joins TRBV5-4 to TRBJ2-7, with TRBD2 matching 10 bases. Per the germline V gene, CDR1 is SGHNT and CDR2 is YYREEE (reference sequence). The length of the CDR3 is 13 residues. J lost 5 bases, V lost 4 bases, and 3 bases had no gene match.

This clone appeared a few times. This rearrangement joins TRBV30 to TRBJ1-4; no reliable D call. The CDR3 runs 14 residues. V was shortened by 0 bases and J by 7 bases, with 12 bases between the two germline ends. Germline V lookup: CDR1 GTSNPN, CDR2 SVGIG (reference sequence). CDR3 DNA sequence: TGTGCCTGGAGTGTCCCGGGTCTAGGTGAAAAACTGTTTTTT. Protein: CAWSVPGLGEKLFF. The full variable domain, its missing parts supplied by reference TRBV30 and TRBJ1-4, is SQTIHQWPATLVQPVGSPLSLECTVEGTSNPNLYWYRQAAGRGLQLLFYSVGIGQISSEVPQNLSASRPQDRQFILSSKKLLLSDSGFYLCAWSVPGLGEKLFFGSGTQLSVL.

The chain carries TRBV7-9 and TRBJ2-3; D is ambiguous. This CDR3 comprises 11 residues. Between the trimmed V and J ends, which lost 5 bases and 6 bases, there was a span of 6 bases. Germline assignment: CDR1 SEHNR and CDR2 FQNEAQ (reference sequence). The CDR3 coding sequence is TGTGCCAGCAGCCTGCAGGATACGCAGTATTTT. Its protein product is CASSLQDTQYF.

The CDR3 sequence: CATSRDLLAGGNEQFF. CDR3 nucleotide sequence: TGTGCCACCAGCAGAGATTTGCTAGCGGGAGGCAATGAGCAGTTCTTC. The chain carries TRBV15 and TRBJ2-1; 11 bases match TRBD2. The V gene's germline CDR1 is LNHNV and CDR2 YYDKDF (reference sequence). The CDR3 has 16 residues. Trimming removed 0 bases from V and 6 bases from J; junction bases left unmatched: 4.

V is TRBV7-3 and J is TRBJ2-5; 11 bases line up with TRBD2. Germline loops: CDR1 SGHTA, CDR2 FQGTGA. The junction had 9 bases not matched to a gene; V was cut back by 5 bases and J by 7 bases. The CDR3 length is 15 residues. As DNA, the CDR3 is TGTGCCAGCAGCCTTAGCGGGGGGGATTCTGGGACCCAGTACTTC. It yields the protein CASSLSGGDSGTQYF.

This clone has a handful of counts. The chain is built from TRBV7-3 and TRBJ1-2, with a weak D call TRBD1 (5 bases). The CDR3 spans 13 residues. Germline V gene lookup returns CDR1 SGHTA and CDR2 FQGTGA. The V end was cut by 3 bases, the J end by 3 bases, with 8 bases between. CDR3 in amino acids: CASSFGRDYGYTF. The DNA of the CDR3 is TGTGCCAGCAGCTTCGGCAGGGACTATGGCTACACCTTC.

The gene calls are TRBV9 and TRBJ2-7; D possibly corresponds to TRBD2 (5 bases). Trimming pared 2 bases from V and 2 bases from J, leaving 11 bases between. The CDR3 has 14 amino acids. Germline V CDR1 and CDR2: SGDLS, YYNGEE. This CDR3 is CASSVRTVTYEQYF. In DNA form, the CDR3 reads TGTGCCAGCAGCGTTCGGACTGTTACCTACGAGCAGTACTTC.

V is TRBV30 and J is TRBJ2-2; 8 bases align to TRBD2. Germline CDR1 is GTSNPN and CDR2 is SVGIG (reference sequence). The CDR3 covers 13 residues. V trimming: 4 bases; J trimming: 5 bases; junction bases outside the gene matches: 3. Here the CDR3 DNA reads TGTGCCTGGAAGCGGGAGTCAACCGGGGAGCTGTTTTTT. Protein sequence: CAWKRESTGELFF.

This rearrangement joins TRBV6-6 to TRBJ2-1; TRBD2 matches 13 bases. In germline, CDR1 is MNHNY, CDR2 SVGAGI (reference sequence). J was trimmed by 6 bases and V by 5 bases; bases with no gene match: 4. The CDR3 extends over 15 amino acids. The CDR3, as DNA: TGTGCCAGCAGTCCGACTAGCGGGGGGTTCAATGAGCAGTTCTTC. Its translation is CASSPTSGGFNEQFF.

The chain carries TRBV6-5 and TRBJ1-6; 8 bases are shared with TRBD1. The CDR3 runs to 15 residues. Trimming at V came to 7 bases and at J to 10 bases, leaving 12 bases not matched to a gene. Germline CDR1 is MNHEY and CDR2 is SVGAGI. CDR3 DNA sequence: TGTGCCAGCAAACAGGGGGTCGGTTCGGTGTCACCCCTCCACTTT. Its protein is CASKQGVGSVSPLHF.

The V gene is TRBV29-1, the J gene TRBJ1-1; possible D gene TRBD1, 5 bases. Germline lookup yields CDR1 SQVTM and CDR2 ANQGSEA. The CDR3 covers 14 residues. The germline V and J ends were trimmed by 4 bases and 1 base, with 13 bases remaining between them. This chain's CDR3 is CSVARGAGNTEAFF. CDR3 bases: TGCAGCGTTGCTAGGGGCGCCGGGAACACTGAAGCTTTCTTT.

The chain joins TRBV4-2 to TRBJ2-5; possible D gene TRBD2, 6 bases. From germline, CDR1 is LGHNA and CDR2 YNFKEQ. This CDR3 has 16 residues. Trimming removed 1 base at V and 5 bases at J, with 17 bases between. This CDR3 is CASSQGLPRGGETQYF. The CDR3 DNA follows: TGTGCCAGCAGCCAAGGTTTGCCTCGTGGGGGGGAGACCCAGTACTTC.

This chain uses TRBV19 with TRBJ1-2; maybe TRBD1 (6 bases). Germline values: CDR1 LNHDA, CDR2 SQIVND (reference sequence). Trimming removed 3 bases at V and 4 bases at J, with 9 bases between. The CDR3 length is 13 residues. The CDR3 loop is CASSIGQFYGYTF. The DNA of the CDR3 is TGTGCCAGTAGTATCGGACAGTTCTATGGCTACACCTTC. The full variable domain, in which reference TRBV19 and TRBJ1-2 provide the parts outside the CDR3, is DGGITQSPKYLFRKEGQNVTLSCEQNLNHDAMYWYRQDPGQGLRLIYYSQIVNDFQKGDIAEGYSVSREKKESFPLTVTSAQKNPTAFYLCASSIGQFYGYTFGSGTRLTVV.

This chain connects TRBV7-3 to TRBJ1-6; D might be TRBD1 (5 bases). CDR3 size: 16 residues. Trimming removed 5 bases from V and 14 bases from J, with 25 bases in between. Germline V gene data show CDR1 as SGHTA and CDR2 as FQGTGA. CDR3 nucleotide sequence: TGTGCCAGCAGCCTGGGGCCCCCGGACGCATTTTCGTCCCTCCACTTT. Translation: CASSLGPPDAFSSLHF.

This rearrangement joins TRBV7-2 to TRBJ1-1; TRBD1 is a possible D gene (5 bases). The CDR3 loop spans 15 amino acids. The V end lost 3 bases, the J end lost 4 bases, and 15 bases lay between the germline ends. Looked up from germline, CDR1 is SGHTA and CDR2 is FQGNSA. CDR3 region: CASSLTGVLITEAFF. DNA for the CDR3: TGTGCCAGCAGCTTGACGGGGGTATTGATCACTGAAGCTTTCTTT.

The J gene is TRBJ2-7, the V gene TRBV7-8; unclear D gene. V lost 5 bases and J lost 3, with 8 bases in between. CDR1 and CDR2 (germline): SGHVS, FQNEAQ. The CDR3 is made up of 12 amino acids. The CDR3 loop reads CASSATLYEQYF. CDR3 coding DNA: TGTGCCAGCAGCGCGACACTCTACGAGCAGTACTTC. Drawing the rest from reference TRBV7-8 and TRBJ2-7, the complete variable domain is GAGVSQSPRYKVAKRGQDVALRCDPISGHVSLFWYQQALGQGPEFLTYFQNEAQLDKSGLPSDRFFAERPEGSVSTLKIQRTQQEDSAVYLCASSATLYEQYFGPGTRLTVT.

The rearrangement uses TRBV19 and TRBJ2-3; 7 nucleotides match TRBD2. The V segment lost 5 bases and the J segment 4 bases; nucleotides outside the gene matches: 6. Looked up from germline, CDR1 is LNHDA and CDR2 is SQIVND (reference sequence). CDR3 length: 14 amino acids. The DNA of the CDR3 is TGTGCCAGTAGTGACGGCGGGAGAGCAGATACGCAGTATTTT. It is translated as CASSDGGRADTQYF.

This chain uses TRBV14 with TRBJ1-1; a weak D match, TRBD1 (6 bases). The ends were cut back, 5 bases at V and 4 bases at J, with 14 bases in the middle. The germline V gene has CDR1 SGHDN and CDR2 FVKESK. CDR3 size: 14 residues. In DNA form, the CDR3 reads TGTGCCAGCAGCACACGACAGGAGCCCACTGAAGCTTTCTTT. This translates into CASSTRQEPTEAFF.

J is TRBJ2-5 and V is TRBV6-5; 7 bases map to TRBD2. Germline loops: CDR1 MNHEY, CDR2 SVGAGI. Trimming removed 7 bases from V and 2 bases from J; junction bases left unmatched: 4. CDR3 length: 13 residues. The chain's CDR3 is CASTAGGQETQYF. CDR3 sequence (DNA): TGTGCCAGCACCGCCGGGGGGCAAGAGACCCAGTACTTC.

The CDR3 region is CASSLGRTDGYTF. As DNA, the CDR3 is TGTGCCAGCAGCTTAGGAAGAACAGATGGCTACACCTTC. This chain joins TRBV7-6 and TRBJ1-2; D remains unclear. The CDR3 is 13 residues long. Germline V gene lookup returns CDR1 SGHVS and CDR2 FNYEAQ. V was shortened by 1 base and J by 6 bases, with 9 bases between the two germline ends.

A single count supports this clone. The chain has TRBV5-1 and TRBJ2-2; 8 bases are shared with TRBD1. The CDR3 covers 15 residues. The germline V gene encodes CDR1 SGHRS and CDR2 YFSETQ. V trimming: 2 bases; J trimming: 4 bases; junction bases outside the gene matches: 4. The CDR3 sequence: CASSFQGASTGELFF. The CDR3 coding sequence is TGCGCCAGCAGCTTCCAGGGGGCGAGCACCGGGGAGCTGTTTTTT.

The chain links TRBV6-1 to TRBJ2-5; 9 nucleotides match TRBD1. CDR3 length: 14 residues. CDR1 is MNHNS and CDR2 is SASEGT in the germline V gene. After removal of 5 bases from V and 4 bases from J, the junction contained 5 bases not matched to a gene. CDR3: CASSRTGVIETQYF. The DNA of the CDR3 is TGTGCCAGCAGTCGGACAGGGGTTATAGAGACCCAGTACTTC.

In nucleotides, the CDR3 is TGTGCCAGCAGCTTTGAGGAGGACCCTACAAATGAGCAGTTCTTC. Residues: CASSFEEDPTNEQFF. The rearrangement links TRBV7-9 to TRBJ2-1, with D possibly TRBD2 on 5 matching bases. There are 15 residues in the CDR3. Trimming cost V 3 bases and J 7 bases, with 16 bases left between them. The germline V gene has CDR1 SEHNR and CDR2 FQNEAQ (reference sequence).

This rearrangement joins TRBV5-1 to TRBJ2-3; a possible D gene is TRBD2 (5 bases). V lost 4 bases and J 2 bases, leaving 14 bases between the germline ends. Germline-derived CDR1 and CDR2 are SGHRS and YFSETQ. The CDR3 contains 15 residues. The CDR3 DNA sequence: TGCGCCAGCAGCGTCATCCCGGGGTCCACAGATACGCAGTATTTT. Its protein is CASSVIPGSTDTQYF.